This T cell receptor (beta chain) was identified during a study of T cell responses to AZD1222 COVID-19 vaccine (dated by TCRdb to the early 2020s). Concerning the study at large: AZD1222 recipients given second doses at about 4 weeks or at about 12 weeks were pooled, since spike-specific TCR depth and breadth were not found to differ between the two schedules. TCR sequencing covered 233 trial participants: 200 to 210 given two doses of AZD1222 and approximately 25 given two doses of MenACWY control vaccine. Trial participants were enrolled into age subgroups of 18-55, 56-69 and 70-plus years, which contained 148, 28 and 57 TCR-sequenced participants, respectively. Results and caveats for the whole study, not just this receptor: In the small 56-69-year group, the increase in depth fell short of significance, most likely because of low power. After two AZD1222 doses, spike-specific TCR breadth and depth were significantly higher than at day 0 and than in MenACWY recipients. Conclusions about previously exposed vaccinees are limited, since just five to seven AZD1222 recipients were seropositive for SARS-CoV-2 at baseline. Vaccine-associated CD4 TCRs spanned the whole spike protein, with dominant responses in regions 160-218 and 743-854. Reportedly, close to half of the unique spike-specific TCRs recognized epitopes lying outside the regions that are mutated in the B.1.351 and B.1.1.7 variants. Because no day 14 peak-response samples were available, repertoires were characterized only after the peak T cell response. Participants were mostly white British and included more females than males, and it was suggested by the authors that clonal diversity may have been underestimated.

The CDR1 and CDR2 encoded by the germline V gene are SNHLY and FYNNEI. V is pared back by 6 bases and J by 9 bases, with 12 bases lying between the germline termini. The CDR3 has 12 amino acids, counting the end cysteine and phenylalanine. Solely the CDR3 DNA is kept, with 36 bases framed from the first base. The CDR3 regions of human TCRbeta chains were subjected to immunosequencing. Per the source publication's procedure: TCRs in the repertoires were compared against a reference library of SARS-CoV-2-specific TCRs that had been generated with the MIRA antigen-specificity platform. Breadth was defined as the fraction of unique TCRs that were SARS-CoV-2-associated, and depth was defined as the fraction of total T cells that were SARS-CoV-2-associated. Using the MIRA data, each spike-specific TCR was mapped to the spike region that the TCR reacts to and placed in a CD4 or CD8 class. Log10-transformed breadth and depth values were compared by one-way ANOVA with Sidak's multiple comparisons tests. TCRdb stores this immuneACCESS table with in-frame sequences only. Part of the clones is absent; in the studies checked, under half of the shortfall reflects unresolved V genes, and no reason is known for the rest. For V, J and clone size, that table is used; D and trimming come from the DNA. For this sample the table gives 100,000 or so clones, of which 86% were detected only once. The ten most abundant clones make up roughly 1.4% of the sample.

Comments on this clone: Its antigen is unknown. One base away there is no much larger clone; base qualities are not given.

The sample's time point label is to be understood as: baseline before first vaccination. Samples from vaccinated people were obtained from the UK trials COV001 and COV002, which included a single-blind randomized controlled phase 2/3 trial of AZD1222 (ChAdOx1 nCoV-19) in healthy adults. Trial participant PBMC samples were collected at day 0 and day 28 after the second dose for TCRbeta chain sequencing. This TCR was sampled from an adult in good health. The chain uses TRBV2 and TRBJ2-1; the D gene identity is not certain. The sequencing used peripheral blood, collected on day 0 of AZD1222 vaccination. The CDR3 protein: CASRVTWGEQFF. The DNA sequence follows: TGTGCCAGCAGGGTTACTTGGGGTGAGCAGTTCTTC.